A selection of T cell receptor beta chains follows, all from one sample in a study of CD8+ T cells in alopecia areata. Clones were read by immunoSEQ multiplex PCR, and TCRdb kept only the in-frame ones, dropping some. The sample includes more than 90,000 clones, approximately 38% of them seen just once. Sequencing used CD4+ T cells sorted from blood. The source of these receptors is a human donor with alopecia areata. CDR3s include the opening cysteine and the closing phenylalanine or tryptophan. A D gene is named only where the DNA matches it firmly. Clone size is shown for a subset of rows, as once, few, many or a class of expanded clone.

V: TRBV29-1; J: TRBJ1-2; D: .; size: few; DNA: TGCAGCGTTGATACAGGGACCAGATATGGCTACACCTTC; CDR3: CSVDTGTRYGYTF
V: TRBV4-1; J: TRBJ2-1; D: TRBD2; size: .; DNA: TGCGCCAGCAGCCCGGCGGTCGGGACTAGCGGGGTGAATGAGCAGTTCTTC; CDR3: CASSPAVGTSGVNEQFF
V: TRBV7-3; J: TRBJ2-3; D: .; size: .; DNA: TGTGCCAGCAGCTTCACGGGAGGCACAGATACGCAGTATTTT; CDR3: CASSFTGGTDTQYF
V: TRBV7-9; J: TRBJ2-1; D: .; size: few; DNA: TGTGCCAGCAGCTTATCGAAGGGTTGGAATGAGCAGTTCTTC; CDR3: CASSLSKGWNEQFF
V: TRBV29-1; J: TRBJ1-5; D: .; size: .; DNA: TGCAGCACACTACAGGGATTTGGTCAGCCCCAGCATTTT; CDR3: CSTLQGFGQPQHF
V: TRBV7-8; J: TRBJ2-3; D: .; size: few; DNA: TGTGCCAGCAGCTACTGGGACGATACGCAGTATTTT; CDR3: CASSYWDDTQYF
V: TRBV28; J: TRBJ1-2; D: .; size: .; DNA: TGTGCCAGCAGTCTGGCTAACTATGGCTACACCTTC; CDR3: CASSLANYGYTF
V: TRBV4-3; J: TRBJ1-2; D: .; size: .; DNA: TGCGCCAGCAGCCAAGTAAGGGCTTCTAACTATGGCTACACCTTC; CDR3: CASSQVRASNYGYTF
V: TRBV28; J: TRBJ2-1; D: TRBD2; size: few; DNA: TGTGCCAGCAGTTTAGGAGGCGGGAGGCACAATGAGCAGTTCTTC; CDR3: CASSLGGGRHNEQFF
V: TRBV4-1; J: TRBJ2-1; D: .; size: few; DNA: TGCGCCAGCATGACCGGGGGCCCCAACAATGAGCAGTTCTTC; CDR3: CASMTGGPNNEQFF
V: TRBV7-2; J: TRBJ2-6; D: .; size: once; DNA: TGTGCCAGCAGCTCGGGACTCCTCTCTGGGGCCAACGTCCTGACTTTC; CDR3: CASSSGLLSGANVLTF
V: TRBV9; J: TRBJ1-2; D: .; size: .; DNA: TGTGCCAGCAGCACACTGGGACGGGAGTACTCCACGGAGGATAACTATGGCTACACCTTC; CDR3: CASSTLGREYSTEDNYGYTF
V: TRBV6-5; J: TRBJ1-4; D: .; size: .; DNA: TGTGCCAGCATGGCCGCCCGTAATGAAAAACTGTTTTTT; CDR3: CASMAARNEKLFF
V: TRBV18; J: TRBJ2-1; D: TRBD2; size: few; DNA: TGTGCCAGCTCACCACCGCGGGAGATCGCCTACAATGAGCAGTTCTTC; CDR3: CASSPPREIAYNEQFF
V: TRBV7-2; J: TRBJ2-5; D: TRBD2; size: few; DNA: TGTGCCAGCAGTCCGACTAGCGGGGTTGCAGAGACCCAGTACTTC; CDR3: CASSPTSGVAETQYF
V: TRBV9; J: TRBJ2-3; D: TRBD2; size: .; DNA: TGTGCCAGCAGCGTATTCGAGACTAGCGGCACAGATACGCAGTATTTT; CDR3: CASSVFETSGTDTQYF
V: TRBV7-2; J: TRBJ2-3; D: .; size: few; DNA: TGTGCCAGCAGCCGGGACCGAGCTAGCACAGATACGCAGTATTTT; CDR3: CASSRDRASTDTQYF
V: TRBV6-4; J: TRBJ2-1; D: TRBD2; size: .; DNA: TGTGCCAGTCCGAGCGGGATCCGCAATGAGCAGTTCTTC; CDR3: CASPSGIRNEQFF
V: TRBV28; J: TRBJ1-2; D: TRBD1; size: few; DNA: TGTGCCAGTGGACAGGCCCTTAACTATGGCTACACCTTC; CDR3: CASGQALNYGYTF
V: TRBV9; J: TRBJ1-6; D: TRBD1; size: .; DNA: TGTGCCAGCAGCCCTGGGACAGGGCTTAATTCACCCCTCCACTTT; CDR3: CASSPGTGLNSPLHF
V: TRBV30; J: TRBJ2-6; D: .; size: few; DNA: TGTGCCTGGAGTGTACCGGGGGCTGGGGCCAACGTCCTGACTTTC; CDR3: CAWSVPGAGANVLTF
V: TRBV11-2; J: TRBJ2-2; D: .; size: once; DNA: TGTGCCAGCACCTGGACGCACGCGAACACCGGGGAGCTGTTTTTT; CDR3: CASTWTHANTGELFF
V: TRBV29-1; J: TRBJ2-7; D: .; size: .; DNA: TGCAGCGTTGCCCCCGTCTGGGGGGACTACGAGCAGTACTTC; CDR3: CSVAPVWGDYEQYF
V: TRBV4-3; J: TRBJ2-5; D: .; size: few; DNA: TGCGCCAGCAGCCAAGTAGTGAACTCTGAGACCCAGTACTTC; CDR3: CASSQVVNSETQYF
V: TRBV18; J: TRBJ2-3; D: .; size: .; DNA: TGTGCCAGCTCACCTCTCGGGGTCACAGATACGCAGTATTTT; CDR3: CASSPLGVTDTQYF
V: TRBV7-2; J: TRBJ2-5; D: .; size: few; DNA: TGTGCCAGCAGCTCCGACATGGGTCGGACCCAGTACTTC; CDR3: CASSSDMGRTQYF
V: TRBV27; J: TRBJ2-7; D: TRBD1; size: .; DNA: TGTGCCAGCATGAGGGGACAGGGATCCTACGAGCAGTACTTC; CDR3: CASMRGQGSYEQYF
V: TRBV29-1; J: TRBJ1-2; D: .; size: .; DNA: TGCAGCGTTGCCTCCGGGACGACAGGCAACTATGGCTACACCTTC; CDR3: CSVASGTTGNYGYTF
V: TRBV2; J: TRBJ2-7; D: .; size: .; DNA: TGTGCCAGCAGTGAAGAGACTCCAGGGGCTACCACTTACGAGCAGTACTTC; CDR3: CASSEETPGATTYEQYF
V: TRBV27; J: TRBJ2-1; D: TRBD2; size: .; DNA: TGTGCCAGCAGTTTCGGGCGGGAGCGCTACAATGAGCAGTTCTTC; CDR3: CASSFGRERYNEQFF
V: TRBV7-9; J: TRBJ2-1; D: .; size: .; DNA: TGTGCCAGCAGCCCAGGACAGTCCTACAATGAGCAGTTCTTC; CDR3: CASSPGQSYNEQFF
V: TRBV4-3; J: TRBJ2-2; D: .; size: .; DNA: TGCGCCAGCAGCCCCCTAGGGGTGAACACCGGGGAGCTGTTTTTT; CDR3: CASSPLGVNTGELFF
V: TRBV21-1; J: TRBJ2-7; D: .; size: few; DNA: TGTGCCAGCAGCAAAGGAAAAGGCGGGTCCAGGGTCGACGAGCAGTACTTC; CDR3: CASSKGKGGSRVDEQYF
V: TRBV29-1; J: TRBJ2-7; D: .; size: few; DNA: TGCAGCGTTGTGGGACTGGGGCCCTACGAGCAGTACTTC; CDR3: CSVVGLGPYEQYF
V: TRBV30; J: TRBJ1-1; D: .; size: .; DNA: TGTGCCTGGGTCGACAGCGTCATGCGTAACACTGAAGCTTTCTTT; CDR3: CAWVDSVMRNTEAFF
V: TRBV29-1; J: TRBJ2-5; D: .; size: .; DNA: TGCAGCGCGAAGCCGTGGGGAGAGACCCAGTACTTC; CDR3: CSAKPWGETQYF
V: TRBV4-3; J: TRBJ2-5; D: TRBD2; size: .; DNA: TGCGCCAGCAGCCAAGGGACTAGCGGGGAACAAGAGACCCAGTACTTC; CDR3: CASSQGTSGEQETQYF
V: TRBV7-8; J: TRBJ2-7; D: .; size: .; DNA: TGTGCCAGCAGCTTAGCTCAGGCAAGCTCCTACGAGCAGTACTTC; CDR3: CASSLAQASSYEQYF
V: TRBV5-1; J: TRBJ2-1; D: .; size: few; DNA: TGCGCCAGCAGCTTTACCGGTGAGCAGTTCTTC; CDR3: CASSFTGEQFF
V: TRBV2; J: TRBJ2-5; D: .; size: once; DNA: TGTGCCAGCAGTCGGGGCGGGCTCAGAGCAGAGACCCAGTACTTC; CDR3: CASSRGGLRAETQYF
V: TRBV5-4; J: TRBJ2-6; D: .; size: .; DNA: TGTGCCAGCAGCTTCCCTGGTGTCAACGTCCTGACTTTC; CDR3: CASSFPGVNVLTF
V: TRBV29-1; J: TRBJ1-5; D: TRBD1; size: .; DNA: TGCAGCGTTGCCCCACTAGGGGGCCTTCCCTATCAGCCCCAGCATTTT; CDR3: CSVAPLGGLPYQPQHF
V: TRBV29-1; J: TRBJ2-1; D: .; size: .; DNA: TGCAGCGTTGCAAGGGCAGGAAATGAGCAGTTCTTC; CDR3: CSVARAGNEQFF